This TCR beta chain was documented in a study of lymphopenia after photon versus proton radiotherapy. General study results and limits: Relative stability marked proton patients; photon patients lost diversity and naive cells. After lymphocyte nadir, photon-treated repertoires showed oligoclonal expansion, especially CD8+ Temra. A bigger post-nadir fall in TCR diversity correlated inversely with survival time in deceased patients.

This clone occurred a few times. What it recognizes is unknown. CDR1 is KGHSH, CDR2 LQKENI, per germline. The CDR3 loop spans 13 amino acids. The V and J ends lost 0 bases and 6 bases respectively, with 7 bases between them. Sequencing used immunoSEQ multiplex PCR; TCRdb keeps in-frame clones, though not all of them. The table shows 20,000 to 25,000 clones, with around 84% occurring only once. Sequencing used peripheral blood, obtained from a patient treated with photon-based radiotherapy. The receptor comes from a man in his 60s with pancreatic cancer. V and J are TRBV18 and TRBJ2-3; D is undetermined. This CDR3 is CASSPPWLDTQYF. The CDR3 region has the DNA TGTGCCAGCTCACCACCCTGGTTGGATACGCAGTATTTT.